The rows below give T cell receptor beta chains drawn from one sample of a study of cytomegalovirus exposure and HLA in healthy donors. The repertoire was sequenced with immunoSEQ multiplex PCR; TCRdb's copy has only in-frame clones and lacks some. The sample holds some 87,000 clones; around four fifths are singletons and the top ten take about 2.9%. Source material: PBMCs. These receptors all come from a man under 40 in good health and CMV-seronegative. CDR3s include the opening cysteine and the closing phenylalanine or tryptophan. D genes are given only for firm matches. The size of a clone is reported for some rows only, either as once, few or many, or as a class for expanded clones.

TRBJ2-4,.,TRBV2,TRBD1,CASSGRQGKNIQYF,TGTGCCAGCAGTGGTCGACAGGGTAAAAACATTCAGTACTTC
TRBJ1-2,few,TRBV2,.,CASSVGRDASYGYTF,TGTGCCAGCAGTGTGGGCAGGGATGCGAGCTATGGCTACACCTTC
TRBJ1-2,.,TRBV6-1,TRBD1,CASQGAGYGYTF,TGTGCCAGCCAGGGGGCCGGTTATGGCTACACCTTC
TRBJ2-4,.,TRBV28,TRBD2,CASSFALAGAKNIQYF,TGTGCCAGCAGTTTCGCTCTAGCGGGGGCCAAAAACATTCAGTACTTC
TRBJ1-1,.,TRBV6-5,.,CASSYQGRMNTEAFF,TGTGCCAGCAGTTACCAAGGCAGGATGAACACTGAAGCTTTCTTT
TRBJ2-7,.,TRBV5-1,.,CASSSDSYEQYF,TGCGCCAGCAGCTCGGACAGTTACGAGCAGTACTTC
TRBJ2-1,few,TRBV5-4,TRBD1,CASSTGQGGHNEQFF,TGTGCCAGCAGCACGGGACAGGGGGGGCACAATGAGCAGTTCTTC
TRBJ2-1,.,TRBV6-5,.,CASSYHTGQFNEQFF,TGTGCCAGCAGCTACCATACTGGGCAGTTCAATGAGCAGTTCTTC
TRBJ2-1,once,TRBV25-1,.,CASSVRQSYDEQFF,TGTGCCAGCAGTGTGAGACAGAGCTACGATGAGCAGTTCTTC
TRBJ1-4,.,TRBV30,TRBD1,CAWSGQGQVEKLFF,TGTGCCTGGAGTGGACAGGGACAGGTTGAAAAACTGTTTTTT
TRBJ2-7,.,TRBV12-5,TRBD1,CASGPGTGGSYEQYF,TGTGCTAGTGGTCCTGGGACAGGGGGCTCCTACGAGCAGTACTTC
TRBJ2-1,few,TRBV5-1,TRBD1,CASSLGTQGDEQFF,TGCGCCAGCAGCTTGGGGACTCAGGGGGATGAGCAGTTCTTC
TRBJ1-2,.,TRBV19,TRBD1,CASSVTTGEGYTF,TGTGCCAGTAGTGTTACTACAGGGGAAGGCTACACCTTC
TRBJ1-5,.,TRBV9,.,CASSVEDGGNQPQHF,TGTGCCAGCAGCGTAGAGGACGGGGGCAATCAGCCCCAGCATTTT
TRBJ2-3,.,TRBV7-2,.,CASSLGGAGTQYF,TGTGCCAGCAGCTTGGGGGGGGCCGGTACGCAGTATTTT
TRBJ1-1,.,TRBV14,.,CASSRAPVIGLYTEAFF,TGTGCCAGCAGCCGAGCCCCTGTAATCGGGTTGTACACTGAAGCTTTCTTT
TRBJ1-6,few,TRBV6-1,.,CASSGDFGLSPLHF,TGTGCCAGCAGTGGGGACTTTGGTCTTTCACCCCTCCACTTT
TRBJ1-1,.,TRBV5-4,TRBD1,CASSQTGGGVNTEAFF,TGTGCCAGCAGCCAAACAGGGGGCGGCGTGAACACTGAAGCTTTCTTT
TRBJ2-7,.,TRBV10-3,TRBD1,CAISAVGQGDHEQYF,TGTGCCATCAGTGCCGTCGGACAGGGTGACCACGAGCAGTACTTC
TRBJ1-2,.,TRBV4-2,.,CASSYQAQSQTDGYTF,TGTGCCAGCAGCTACCAGGCGCAGTCCCAAACGGATGGCTACACCTTC
TRBJ2-3,.,TRBV20-1,.,CSARIRVQYF,TGCAGTGCTCGGATACGGGTGCAGTATTTT
TRBJ2-5,.,TRBV6-1,TRBD2,CASSSGLGFLETQYF,TGTGCCAGCAGTTCGGGACTAGGCTTTTTGGAGACCCAGTACTTC
TRBJ1-1,.,TRBV6-5,.,CASSYSTGADTEAFF,TGTGCCAGCAGTTACTCGACAGGAGCTGACACTGAAGCTTTCTTT
TRBJ1-1,.,TRBV2,.,CAEVQSMNTEAFF,TGTGCCGAGGTCCAGTCCATGAACACTGAAGCTTTCTTT
TRBJ2-1,.,TRBV4-3,.,CASTPGHHYNEQFF,TGCGCCAGCACCCCGGGACACCATTACAATGAGCAGTTCTTC
TRBJ1-2,.,TRBV5-4,.,CASSPGQNYGYTF,TGTGCCAGCAGCCCCGGACAGAACTATGGCTACACCTTC
TRBJ1-5,few,TRBV27,TRBD1,CASSSREGARSNQHF,TGTGCCAGCAGTTCCAGAGAGGGGGCAAGGTCCAACCAGCATTTT
TRBJ1-1,.,TRBV29-1,.,CSVAQGGLTEAFF,TGCAGCGTTGCACAGGGCGGTTTGACTGAAGCTTTCTTT
TRBJ1-5,.,TRBV6-1,.,CASSEAAQPFHQPQHF,TGTGCCAGCAGTGAAGCAGCCCAACCCTTTCATCAGCCCCAGCATTTT
TRBJ2-5,.,TRBV18,.,CASSLGGKETQYF,TGTGCCAGCTCACTGGGCGGGAAAGAGACCCAGTACTTC
TRBJ2-7,.,TRBV7-9,TRBD1,CASTPTGASDEQYF,TGTGCCAGCACCCCTACAGGGGCGTCCGACGAGCAGTACTTC
TRBJ1-1,few,TRBV7-9,.,CASTILTGRNTEAFF,TGTGCCAGCACGATCTTAACAGGGCGTAACACTGAAGCTTTCTTT
TRBJ1-6,.,TRBV7-2,TRBD1,CASSLDRGSPLHF,TGTGCCAGCAGCTTGGACAGGGGCTCACCCCTCCACTTT
TRBJ2-1,once,TRBV5-1,.,CASSLVLQSYNEQFF,TGCGCCAGCAGCTTGGTCCTACAGTCCTACAATGAGCAGTTCTTC
TRBJ1-2,.,TRBV9,TRBD1,CASSVGTGTGYGYTF,TGTGCCAGCAGCGTTGGGACAGGGACCGGCTATGGCTACACCTTC
TRBJ2-7,.,TRBV2,.,CASSETIPYEQYF,TGTGCCAGCAGTGAAACTATCCCGTACGAGCAGTACTTC
TRBJ2-5,.,TRBV11-3,TRBD2,CASSLSAGPYQETQYF,TGTGCCAGCAGCTTATCAGCGGGACCGTACCAAGAGACCCAGTACTTC
TRBJ1-5,.,TRBV19,TRBD1,CASSLQTGGKQPQHF,TGTGCCAGTAGTCTACAGACAGGGGGAAAACAGCCCCAGCATTTT
TRBJ2-7,.,TRBV28,.,CASSYPPPGNEQYF,TGTGCCAGCAGCTACCCTCCCCCAGGGAACGAGCAGTACTTC
TRBJ2-5,.,TRBV7-3,.,CASSGHREETQYF,TGTGCCAGCAGCGGACACAGGGAAGAGACCCAGTACTTC
TRBJ1-6,.,TRBV5-1,TRBD1,CASSLAGQGRYNSPLHF,TGCGCCAGCAGCTTGGCCGGACAGGGGAGATATAATTCACCCCTCCACTTT
TRBJ2-5,.,TRBV14,TRBD1,CASSQVSGWQGAKQDQETQYF,TGTGCCAGCAGCCAAGTCTCGGGTTGGCAGGGGGCGAAGCAAGACCAAGAGACCCAGTACTTC
TRBJ2-3,.,TRBV6-5,TRBD1,CASSYRGQGQQYF,TGTGCCAGCAGTTACCGAGGACAGGGTCAGCAGTATTTT
TRBJ2-7,.,TRBV7-9,.,CASSFRGVVLGSYEQYF,TGTGCCAGCAGCTTCAGGGGGGTAGTCCTGGGGTCCTACGAGCAGTACTTC
TRBJ1-4,few,TRBV6-1,.,CASSEGTGFINEKLFF,TGTGCCAGCAGTGAAGGGACTGGTTTTATTAATGAAAAACTGTTTTTT
TRBJ1-1,.,TRBV7-6,.,CASSLGGRVGDGEAFF,TGTGCCAGCAGCTTAGGTGGCAGGGTGGGTGATGGTGAAGCTTTCTTT
TRBJ2-5,.,TRBV6-6,TRBD2,CASRVSGGYQETQYF,TGTGCCAGCAGGGTTAGCGGGGGGTACCAAGAGACCCAGTACTTC
TRBJ1-2,few,TRBV6-1,TRBD1,CASRRQGRGYTF,TGTGCCAGCAGGCGACAGGGGAGAGGCTACACCTTC
TRBJ1-6,.,TRBV27,TRBD1,CASSALQGNSPLHF,TGTGCCAGCAGTGCCCTACAGGGGAATTCACCCCTCCACTTT
TRBJ2-1,.,TRBV13,TRBD1,CASSQQGANNEQFF,TGTGCCAGCAGCCAACAGGGGGCCAACAATGAGCAGTTCTTC